The subject of this entry is one T cell receptor beta chain. No antigen is known for it. Profiling relied on immunoSEQ multiplex PCR, and the TCRdb table lists in-frame clones only, not all of them. The profile shows over 75,000 clones, over 85% of them singletons. This specimen belongs to a study of T cell responses to AZD1222 COVID-19 vaccine. Study findings and constraints: Donors, mostly white British, included more females; clonal diversity was possibly underestimated.

From germline, CDR1 is SGDLS and CDR2 YYNGEE. This CDR3 has 20 amino acids. The J segment lost 0 bases and the V segment lost 4 bases, leaving 18 bases of the junction unmatched. The material was peripheral blood, obtained on day 0 of AZD1222 vaccination. The TCR comes from an adult in good health. The chain employs TRBV9 and TRBJ1-1, with TRBD1 matching over 10 bases. The CDR3 loop reads CASSSQPPSGTGAMNTEAFF. Written as DNA, the CDR3 is TGTGCCAGCAGCTCTCAGCCCCCCTCCGGGACAGGGGCCATGAACACTGAAGCTTTCTTT.